The 32 T cell receptor beta chains listed next were all sequenced from one sample in a study of beta chain features in type 1 diabetes. Study conclusions and caveats: Among patients with Type 1 diabetes, TCRB CDR3s were moderately but significantly shorter in every one of the four CD4+ subsets.

The antigens of these receptors remain unknown. Every bit of the isolated RNA underwent reverse transcription, so sequencing read expressed TCRB transcripts. The table came from immunoSEQ multiplex PCR; TCRdb's copy has only in-frame clones and leaves some out. The sample contains some 16,000 clones, around 77% of which appear only once. Sequencing used stem cell memory CD4+ T cells from blood. The origin of the receptors is a woman younger than 30 with type 1 diabetes.

The rearrangement joins TRBV7-6 to TRBJ2-7, with 7 positions matching TRBD2. CDR1 and CDR2 from the germline V gene are SGHVS and FNYEAQ. CDR3 length: 18 residues. The junction had 15 bases not matched to a gene; V was cut back by 3 bases and J by 1 base. This CDR3 reads CASSFFPPTSAASYEQYF. DNA of the CDR3: TGTGCCAGCAGCTTCTTTCCCCCTACTAGCGCTGCTTCCTACGAGCAGTACTTC.

This clone was counted between two and nine times. This chain uses TRBV11-1 with TRBJ2-1; possibly TRBD1 for D (6 bases). The CDR3 extends over 15 amino acids. From germline, CDR1 is SGHAT and CDR2 FQDESV (reference sequence). The V and J ends lost 5 bases and 4 bases respectively, with 15 bases between them. CDR3 amino acids: CASSQYRASYNEQFF. CDR3 nucleotides: TGTGCCAGCAGCCAGTACAGGGCCTCATACAATGAGCAGTTCTTC.

V usage is TRBV4-1 and J usage is TRBJ2-1; D might be TRBD2 (6 bases). The germline CDR1 and CDR2 sequences are MGHRA and YSYEKL. V lost 0 bases and J lost 9, with 15 bases in between. The CDR3 is 15 amino acids. The CDR3 DNA reads as TGCGCCAGCAGCCAAGACGGGGGAGCTAGTCGTGAGCAGTTCTTC. The encoded protein is CASSQDGGASREQFF.

The chain uses TRBV7-2 and TRBJ1-4, with D possibly being TRBD1 (5 bases). The V gene's germline CDR1 is SGHTA and CDR2 FQGNSA. V lost 5 bases and J lost 8, with 18 bases in between. CDR3 length equals 15 residues. The CDR3 DNA reads as TGTGCCAGCAGCCCAAGGGCCGGGGCGGGGGAAAAACTGTTTTTT. It specifies CASSPRAGAGEKLFF. Full variable domain (outside the CDR3, taken from reference TRBV7-2 and TRBJ1-4): GAGVSQSPSNKVTEKGKDVELRCDPISGHTALYWYRQSLGQGLEFLIYFQGNSAPDKSGLPSDRFSAERTGGSVSTLTIQRTQQEDSAVYLCASSPRAGAGEKLFFGSGTQLSVL.

This clone was recorded once. This chain uses TRBV14 with TRBJ1-1; TRBD1 might be the D (5 bases). Germline CDR1 SGHDN, CDR2 FVKESK. The CDR3 is 16 amino acids. V was cut by 0 bases and J by 4 bases, with 15 bases left in between. CDR3 DNA: TGTGCCAGCAGCCAAGATGGGGCCGGAGGGAGCACTGAAGCTTTCTTT. Residues: CASSQDGAGGSTEAFF. Combining the CDR3 with reference TRBV14 and TRBJ1-1 gives the whole variable domain EAGVTQFPSHSVIEKGQTVTLRCDPISGHDNLYWYRRVMGKEIKFLLHFVKESKQDESGMPNNRFLAERTGGTYSTLKVQPAELEDSGVYFCASSQDGAGGSTEAFFGQGTRLTVV.

This rearrangement joins TRBV28 to TRBJ1-1; D uncertain. This CDR3 contains 14 residues. Germline V lookup: CDR1 MDHEN, CDR2 SYDVKM. Trimming removed 7 bases from V and 1 base from J, with 13 bases in between. This CDR3 reads CASTRSLWNTEAFF. The CDR3 coding sequence is TGTGCCAGCACCAGGTCCCTGTGGAACACTGAAGCTTTCTTT.

This clone showed up just once. This sequence joins TRBV2 and TRBJ2-1, with 7 bases identical to TRBD2. This CDR3 is 16 amino acids long. Germline V gene sequence: CDR1 SNHLY, CDR2 FYNNEI. V gave up 8 bases and J gave up 2 bases; unmatched junction bases: 12. CDR3 region: CASGRGSGLTYNEQFF. The CDR3 bases are TGTGCCAGCGGCCGGGGTAGCGGGTTGACCTACAATGAGCAGTTCTTC.

J is TRBJ1-1 and V is TRBV5-1; possibly TRBD1 for D (5 bases). CDR1 is SGHRS, CDR2 YFSETQ, per germline. The germline V and J ends were trimmed by 0 bases and 3 bases, with 12 bases remaining between them. The CDR3 is 15 residues long. The CDR3 bases are TGCGCCAGCAGCTTGGATTTTCGACAGTACACTGAAGCTTTCTTT. Encoded protein: CASSLDFRQYTEAFF.

V gene TRBV10-3 combines with J gene TRBJ2-3; D possibly corresponds to TRBD1 (5 bases). The CDR3 has 12 amino acids. V lost 4 bases to trimming and J lost 4 bases, with 6 bases between them. The germline V gene encodes CDR1 ENHRY and CDR2 SYGVKD. The chain's CDR3 is CAISAGPDTQYF. CDR3 coding DNA: TGTGCCATCAGTGCAGGGCCAGATACGCAGTATTTT.

CDR3 DNA: TGTGCCAGTAGTATAGTTGGGAGGGAAGATACGCAGTATTTT. Its translation: CASSIVGREDTQYF. The chain recombines TRBV19 with TRBJ2-3; 7 positions agree with TRBD2. With V trimmed by 1 base and J by 5 bases, 3 bases remained unmatched. This CDR3 has 14 residues. In germline, CDR1 is LNHDA, CDR2 SQIVND (reference sequence). Full variable domain (remainder filled in from reference TRBV19 and TRBJ2-3): DGGITQSPKYLFRKEGQNVTLSCEQNLNHDAMYWYRQDPGQGLRLIYYSQIVNDFQKGDIAEGYSVSREKKESFPLTVTSAQKNPTAFYLCASSIVGREDTQYFGPGTRLTVL.

The rearrangement uses TRBV10-3 and TRBJ1-3, with 9 nucleotides matching TRBD1. The CDR3 runs 13 residues. The junction had 2 bases not matched to a gene; V was cut back by 7 bases and J by 4 bases. Germline lookup yields CDR1 ENHRY and CDR2 SYGVKD. The CDR3 DNA sequence: TGTGCCATCAAAGGGACAGGGGGAAACACCATATATTTT. Translating it yields CAIKGTGGNTIYF.

This clone was picked up a small number of times. The V call is TRBV10-3, the J call TRBJ2-5, with D perhaps TRBD1 (5 bases). From germline, CDR1 is ENHRY and CDR2 SYGVKD. CDR3 size: 13 residues. With 6 bases removed from V and 1 base from J, the gap between germline ends came to 9 bases. The CDR3 is CAIRSTAQETQYF. The CDR3 DNA sequence: TGTGCCATCAGATCGACAGCCCAAGAGACCCAGTACTTC.

This chain connects TRBV10-3 to TRBJ2-1, with unresolved D. Germline V gene lookup returns CDR1 ENHRY and CDR2 SYGVKD. The CDR3 loop spans 14 amino acids. The V end was cut by 2 bases, the J end by 4 bases, with 9 bases between. CDR3 sequence: CAISEVAVYNEQFF. In DNA form, the CDR3 reads TGTGCCATCAGTGAGGTGGCAGTATACAATGAGCAGTTCTTC.

The chain has TRBV9 and TRBJ2-2; 11 bases are shared with TRBD2. The CDR3 covers 16 residues. In germline, CDR1 is SGDLS, CDR2 YYNGEE. V dropped 3 bases and J dropped 5; count of bases not matched to a gene: 6. The CDR3 sequence: CASSALAGGPTGELFF. For the CDR3, the DNA is TGTGCCAGCAGCGCGTTAGCGGGAGGGCCTACCGGGGAGCTGTTTTTT.

The rearrangement links TRBV6-6 to TRBJ1-2; no definite D call. The CDR3 length is 15 residues. Trimming left V 2 bases short and J 5 bases short, with 15 bases between. In germline, CDR1 is MNHNY, CDR2 SVGAGI (reference sequence). CDR3: CASSYGRGLGYGYTF. DNA of the CDR3: TGTGCCAGCAGTTACGGGCGGGGTTTAGGGTATGGCTACACCTTC.

This clone was seen a single time. This chain uses TRBV7-9 with TRBJ1-3; possibly TRBD1 for D (6 bases). CDR3 length: 13 amino acids. The germline V gene has CDR1 SEHNR and CDR2 FQNEAQ (reference sequence). With 10 bases removed from V and 8 bases from J, the gap between germline ends came to 18 bases. This chain's CDR3 is CATRTGTPDTIYF. DNA for the CDR3: TGTGCCACCCGCACCGGGACACCGGACACCATATATTTT.

The chain employs TRBV7-9 and TRBJ1-2; D call uncertain. Trimming left V 6 bases short and J 8 bases short, with 16 bases between. CDR3 length equals 13 residues. CDR1 and CDR2 (germline): SEHNR, FQNEAQ (reference sequence). For the CDR3, the DNA is TGTGCCAGCAGATTCGGAACATCGGAGGGCTACACCTTC. Its translation: CASRFGTSEGYTF.

The chain joins TRBV7-9 to TRBJ1-1, with a possible D match to TRBD1 (5 bases). The V gene lost 0 bases and the J gene lost 2 bases, with 7 bases spanning the gap. Germline loops: CDR1 SEHNR, CDR2 FQNEAQ (reference sequence). The CDR3 has 14 residues. CDR3 nucleotides: TGTGCCAGCAGCTTAGCCCAGGGTAACACTGAAGCTTTCTTT. Translated, it gives CASSLAQGNTEAFF.

This clone appeared once. The chain couples TRBV29-1 to TRBJ1-2; 8 nucleotides align to TRBD1. The CDR3 consists of 12 residues. The ends lost 6 bases at V and 7 bases at J; junction bases unmatched: 7. Looked up from germline, CDR1 is SQVTM and CDR2 is ANQGSEA. The CDR3 protein is CSVAGGKGGYTF. The DNA of the CDR3 is TGCAGCGTGGCAGGGGGCAAAGGTGGCTACACCTTC.

The rearrangement joins TRBV2 to TRBJ1-2; 10 bases are a match to TRBD1. The CDR3 is 12 residues long. Looked up from germline, CDR1 is SNHLY and CDR2 is FYNNEI. V lost 8 bases, J lost 4 bases, and 1 base stayed unmatched. CDR3 DNA: TGTGCCAGCCGGGACAGGGGCTATGGCTACACCTTC. Translated, it gives CASRDRGYGYTF.

The chain recombines TRBV30 with TRBJ1-2, with D hard to call. Trimming removed 1 base at V and 2 bases at J, with 5 bases between. Germline V gives CDR1 GTSNPN, CDR2 SVGIG (reference sequence). The CDR3 is 12 amino acids. As DNA, the CDR3 is TGTGCCTGGAGTGCGCAGAACTATGGCTACACCTTC. Its translation: CAWSAQNYGYTF.

The V gene is TRBV5-1, the J gene TRBJ2-5; D unclear. The CDR3 length is 13 residues. Germline V CDR1 and CDR2: SGHRS, YFSETQ. Trimming stripped 0 bases from V and 3 bases from J, with 6 bases between. The chain's CDR3 is CASSLEAEETQYF. The CDR3 DNA is TGCGCCAGCAGCTTGGAGGCGGAAGAGACCCAGTACTTC. Filled out from reference TRBV5-1 and TRBJ2-5, the complete variable domain reads KAGVTQTPRYLIKTRGQQVTLSCSPISGHRSVSWYQQTPGQGLQFLFEYFSETQRNKGNFPGRFSGRQFSNSRSEMNVSTLELGDSALYLCASSLEAEETQYFGPGTRLLVL.

The chain recombines TRBV28 with TRBJ2-7; D is possibly TRBD1 (6 bases). V was shortened by 6 bases and J by 4 bases, with 19 bases between the two germline ends. This CDR3 has 15 amino acids. Per the germline V gene, CDR1 is MDHEN and CDR2 is SYDVKM. The CDR3 DNA reads TGTGCCAGCAGATCTCCGGGACAAGGCACGTACGAGCAGTACTTC. Its translation: CASRSPGQGTYEQYF.

This clone was counted between two and nine times. The rearrangement joins TRBV21-1 to TRBJ2-7; TRBD1, as called in the table, went unchecked against the DNA. TRBV21-1 is termed a pseudogene. This CDR3 spans 15 amino acids. The CDR3 DNA sequence: TGTGCCAGCAGCCCCACCGGGACAGGGGACTACGAGCAGTACGTC. This encodes CASSPTGTGDYEQYV.

The J gene is TRBJ2-3, the V gene TRBV7-9; D unresolved. V lost 5 bases, J lost 3 bases, and 15 bases lay in between. Germline loops: CDR1 SEHNR, CDR2 FQNEAQ (reference sequence). The CDR3 is made up of 15 amino acids. CDR3 loop: CASSAPGVRTDTQYF. CDR3 sequence (DNA): TGTGCCAGCAGCGCCCCTGGAGTCCGGACAGATACGCAGTATTTT. Variable domain in full (rest from reference TRBV7-9 and TRBJ2-3): DTGVSQNPRHKITKRGQNVTFRCDPISEHNRLYWYRQTLGQGPEFLTYFQNEAQLEKSRLLSDRFSAERPKGSFSTLEIQRTEQGDSAMYLCASSAPGVRTDTQYFGPGTRLTVL.

The chain links TRBV29-1 to TRBJ2-5, with a tentative D call TRBD2 (5 bases). The J call is in doubt because the DNA end fits TRBJ2-7 better. Germline assignment: CDR1 SQVTM and CDR2 ANQGSEA. This CDR3 is 12 amino acids long. Written as DNA, the CDR3 is TGCAGCGTTGGACTAACCACCTACGAGCAGTACTTC. This codes for CSVGLTTYEQYF.

The chain joins TRBV7-2 to TRBJ2-7, with 8 bases that match TRBD1. The CDR3 is made up of 14 amino acids. Germline loops: CDR1 SGHTA, CDR2 FQGNSA. Trimming took 1 base from V and 8 from J; bases not matched to a gene: 7. CDR3 loop: CASSLESGTGKQYV. For the CDR3, the DNA is TGTGCCAGCAGCTTAGAGTCCGGGACAGGCAAGCAGTACGTC.

The chain employs TRBV10-3 and TRBJ2-6; TRBD1 matches 9 bases. The CDR3 is 19 residues long. CDR1 and CDR2 from the germline V gene are ENHRY and SYGVKD. J was trimmed by 3 bases and V by 6 bases; bases with no gene match: 15. The CDR3 region is CAISANPGQGSYGANVLTF. CDR3 coding DNA: TGTGCCATCAGCGCTAATCCGGGACAGGGATCTTATGGGGCCAACGTCCTGACTTTC.

The rearrangement links TRBV7-2 to TRBJ2-1; D call uncertain. The CDR3 is 12 residues long. The germline CDR1 and CDR2 sequences are SGHTA and FQGNSA. V lost 3 bases and J lost 3, with 3 bases in between. Here the CDR3 reads CASSFIYNEQFF. The CDR3 nucleotides read TGTGCCAGCAGCTTCATCTACAATGAGCAGTTCTTC.

The V and J genes are TRBV7-6 and TRBJ2-6; D remains ambiguous. V was shortened by 5 bases and J by 4 bases, with 15 bases between the two germline ends. Germline lookup yields CDR1 SGHVS and CDR2 FNYEAQ. CDR3 length equals 16 residues. CDR3 sequence: CASSPHPVGGANVLTF. The CDR3 nucleotides are TGTGCCAGCAGCCCGCATCCCGTCGGGGGGGCCAACGTCCTGACTTTC.

The chain employs TRBV10-3 and TRBJ2-6, with D maybe TRBD2 (6 bases). The ends were cut back, 4 bases at V and 18 bases at J, with 49 bases in the middle. Germline V gene lookup returns CDR1 ENHRY and CDR2 SYGVKD. This CDR3 contains 23 residues. The CDR3 coding sequence is TGTGCCATCAGTGTCGATAAGGACAAGGAAGACATCCACTCTGGGGCCAACGTCCTGACTAGGACTTTC. Its translation: CAISVDKDKEDIHSGANVLTRTF.

The J gene is TRBJ2-7, the V gene TRBV6-6; D possibly corresponds to TRBD2 (6 bases). Trimming pared 8 bases from V and 3 bases from J, leaving 23 bases between. The CDR3 consists of 16 residues. Germline V gene data show CDR1 as MNHNY and CDR2 as SVGAGI (reference sequence). The CDR3: CASPFGREKGSYEQYF. As DNA, the CDR3 is TGTGCCAGCCCCTTTGGACGGGAGAAGGGGAGCTACGAGCAGTACTTC.